The 8 T cell receptor beta chains presented below share a single source sample, sequenced in a study of spatial heterogeneity in lung cancer. MiXCR was run by TCRdb on the 5' RACE reads, yielding one entry per CDR3 protein. The table has approximately 22,000 distinct CDR3 sequences, about 5.8% seen once. Time point reported: sample taken at primary tumor resection. Sequencing was performed on PBMCs, taken at surgery. The origin of the receptors is a male donor with early-stage non-small cell lung cancer.

This clonotype has a count of ten or more. Here the CDR3 DNA reads TGTGCCAGCAGTTCACGGGGCCCGAGCACAGATACGCAGTATTTT. Its protein product is CASSSRGPSTDTQYF. The J gene is TRBJ2-3, the V gene TRBV27; D is tentatively TRBD1 or TRBD2 (5 bases each). The V gene's germline CDR1 is MNHEY and CDR2 SMNVEV (reference sequence). Trimming cost V 4 bases and J 0 bases, with 11 bases left between them. CDR3 length: 15 residues.

This clonotype was seen many times. The chain couples TRBV9 to TRBJ2-6; D is uncertain. The CDR3 totals 12 residues. Germline V lookup: CDR1 SGDLS, CDR2 YYNGEE. Trimming took 8 bases from V and 0 from J, leaving 3 bases between them. CDR3 coding DNA: TGTGCCAGTTACTCTGGGGCCAACGTCCTGACTTTC. Translated, it gives CASYSGANVLTF.

This clonotype has at least ten counts. This chain links TRBV28 with TRBJ2-1; TRBD1 matches at 7 bases. The V segment lost 8 bases and the J segment 0 bases; nucleotides outside the gene matches: 10. CDR3 length: 16 residues. CDR1 and CDR2 from the germline V gene are MDHEN and SYDVKM. CDR3 region: CASGATGVPSYNEQFF. The CDR3 nucleotides read TGTGCCAGCGGCGCCACAGGGGTCCCCTCCTACAATGAGCAGTTCTTC.

There are many counts of this clonotype. CDR3 protein: CASSLGLENIQYF. CDR3 sequence (DNA): TGTGCCAGCAGTTTAGGGCTAGAGAACATTCAGTACTTC. The chain links TRBV28 to TRBJ2-4; no clear D. V lost 2 bases and J lost 7, with 9 bases in between. Germline V CDR1 and CDR2: MDHEN, SYDVKM. The CDR3 is 13 residues long.

This clonotype was found many times. The chain carries TRBV20-1 and TRBJ2-3, with D tentatively TRBD1 or TRBD2 (5 bases each). V gave up 2 bases and J gave up 1 base, with 16 bases separating them. Germline V gene data show CDR1 as DFQATT and CDR2 as SNEGSKA (reference sequence). This CDR3 has 16 amino acids. The CDR3 nucleotides read TGCAGTGCTAGACTGAGACCGAGGGGTGGCACAGATACGCAGTATTTT. Its protein product is CSARLRPRGGTDTQYF.

This clonotype was seen ten or more times. The chain recombines TRBV18 with TRBJ1-6; 7 bases line up with TRBD1. The CDR3 has 17 amino acids. Losses at the gene ends were 3 bases for V and 7 bases for J; bases not matched to a gene: 12. Germline CDR1 reads KGHSH; CDR2 reads LQKENI. The CDR3 here is CASSPTTPQGNNSPLHF. CDR3 coding DNA: TGTGCCAGCTCACCGACAACCCCACAGGGGAACAATTCACCCCTCCACTTT. The full variable domain, its missing parts supplied by reference TRBV18 and TRBJ1-6, is NAGVMQNPRHLVRRRGQEARLRCSPMKGHSHVYWYRQLPEEGLKFMVYLQKENIIDESGMPKERFSAEFPKEGPSILRIQQVVRGDSAAYFCASSPTTPQGNNSPLHFGNGTRLTVT.

This clonotype was found many times. The V and J genes are TRBV12-3 or TRBV12-4 and TRBJ2-7; the match to TRBD1 covers 7 bases. The junction had 13 bases not matched to a gene; V was cut back by 8 bases and J by 0 bases. This CDR3 is 16 amino acids long. DNA for the CDR3: TGTGCCAGCTCCTCGAGAGAGGGGGCCCTCTCCTACGAGCAGTACTTC. It encodes CASSSREGALSYEQYF.

This clonotype was found many times. The J gene is TRBJ2-1, the V gene TRBV7-6, with D perhaps being TRBD1 or TRBD2 (5 bases each). Germline loops: CDR1 SGHVS, CDR2 FNYEAQ. The CDR3 is 14 residues long. Trimming left V 5 bases short and J 6 bases short, with 14 bases between. CDR3 DNA sequence: TGTGCCAGCAGCCCCGAGGGACCCCCCAATGAGCAGTTCTTC. Amino acid sequence: CASSPEGPPNEQFF.